These 9 T cell receptor beta chains were all obtained from the same sample, sequenced in a study of prognosis after radiotherapy for stage I lung cancer. The study amplified the TCR beta CDR3 region from genomic DNA. This amplification was carried out by two rounds of multiplex PCR. Every TRBV and TRBJ gene had its own specific primer in first-round PCR. TCRdb analysed the multiplex PCR reads with MiXCR anew, one entry per CDR3 protein. Altogether some 13,000 distinct CDR3 sequences are present, roughly 38% being singletons, with the ten largest covering around two fifths. The sample consisted of PBMCs, taken before or after stereotactic body radiation therapy (not recorded which). The receptors come from a donor aged 50 or older with non-small cell lung cancer.

As to this clonotype: The junction does not match germline at one end; this may be a read error. The CDR3, as DNA: TGTGCCAGCAGTGAATTACGCAGGGGAGGGACCGAGGAAGTGGTCACTGAGGCTTTCTTT. Protein product: CASSELRRGGTEEVVTEAFF. V usage is TRBV25-1 and J usage is TRBJ1-1; possibly TRBD1 for D (6 bases). The CDR3 is 20 residues long. Germline CDR1 MGHDK, CDR2 SYGVNS.

This clonotype showed up many times. The rearrangement uses TRBV19 and TRBJ1-2; D ambiguous. This CDR3 region has 12 residues. V was trimmed by 6 bases and J by 8 bases, leaving 13 bases between them. Germline V lookup: CDR1 LNHDA, CDR2 SQIVND (reference sequence). The CDR3 sequence is CASSPDERGYTF. In nucleotides, the CDR3 is TGTGCCAGTAGCCCTGATGAGAGGGGCTACACCTTC.

This clonotype occurred many times. The V gene is TRBV5-6, the J gene TRBJ1-2, with D unclear. Per germline, CDR1 SGHDT and CDR2 YYEEEE. The CDR3 has 14 amino acids. Trimming left V 4 bases short and J 4 bases short, with 14 bases between. The CDR3 reads CASSKKGSLYGYTF. The CDR3 DNA is TGTGCCAGCAGCAAGAAAGGTTCGCTCTATGGCTACACCTTC. Filled out from reference TRBV5-6 and TRBJ1-2, the complete variable domain reads DAGVTQSPTHLIKTRGQQVTLRCSPKSGHDTVSWYQQALGQGPQFIFQYYEEEERQRGNFPDRFSGHQFPNYSSELNVNALLLGDSALYLCASSKKGSLYGYTFGSGTRLTVV.

This clonotype is termed medium-sized. V is TRBV28 and J is TRBJ2-7; TRBD2 is a possible D gene (5 bases). Between the trimmed V and J ends, which lost 1 base and 6 bases, there was a span of 10 bases. This CDR3 contains 13 residues. The germline gives CDR1 MDHEN, CDR2 SYDVKM. The chain's CDR3 is CASSLYGVGEQYF. The CDR3 coding sequence is TGTGCCAGCAGTTTATACGGGGTCGGCGAGCAGTACTTC.

This clonotype was recorded only once. This chain joins TRBV6-1 and TRBJ1-1; D perhaps matches TRBD1 (6 bases). Germline V gene sequence: CDR1 MNHNS, CDR2 SASEGT. The CDR3 is 14 amino acids. Trimming shortened V by 5 bases and J by 4 bases, and 14 bases separated the two germline ends. The CDR3 protein is CASSRRTGTTEAFF. The CDR3 bases are TGTGCCAGCAGTCGTCGAACAGGGACCACTGAAGCTTTCTTT.

This clonotype was seen many times. CDR3 sequence reads: CSVEVGRATRGYTF. CDR3 nucleotides: TGCAGCGTTGAAGTTGGAAGGGCAACTAGGGGCTACACCTTC. The chain couples TRBV29-1 to TRBJ1-2, with D unresolved. The CDR3 consists of 14 residues. The V end was cut by 1 base, the J end by 8 bases, with 17 bases between. Germline CDR1 is SQVTM and CDR2 is ANQGSEA.

The chain has TRBV28 and TRBJ1-2, with D unclear. V was clipped by 6 bases and J by 9 bases, with 17 bases between them. The CDR3 spans 13 residues. From germline, CDR1 is MDHEN and CDR2 SYDVKM. CDR3 sequence reads: CASSPAGNYCYTF. The CDR3 nucleotides read TGTGCCAGCAGCCCCGCGGGTAACTACTGCTACACCTTC.

The CDR3 sequence: CASRPYREPSSQYF. The CDR3 nucleotides are TGTGCCAGCAGACCGTACAGGGAACCTTCGAGCCAGTACTTC. This chain joins TRBV11-1 and TRBJ2-5; TRBD1 might be the D (6 bases). Germline CDR1 and CDR2: SGHAT and FQDESV (reference sequence). V was trimmed by 6 bases and J by 10 bases, leaving 21 bases between them. CDR3 length equals 14 residues.

At least ten counts were recorded for this clonotype. The chain is built from TRBV12-3 or TRBV12-4 and TRBJ2-7; D is uncertain. V gave up 2 bases and J gave up 3 bases, with 14 bases separating them. CDR3 length: 15 residues. This chain's CDR3 is CASSLSSGPNYEQYF. DNA of the CDR3: TGTGCCAGCAGTTTATCCTCCGGGCCCAACTACGAGCAGTACTTC.